This T cell receptor (beta chain) was identified during a study of shared clonotypes between healthy human individuals. Notes on the study in general: Sequencing depth was expected to influence donor clonotype sharing. Sampling included only blood; tissue repertoires likely differ.

Comments on this clone: Its matching antigen is unknown.

Germline V lookup: CDR1 SGHAT, CDR2 FQDESV (reference sequence). V lost 7 bases to trimming and J lost 1 base, with 13 bases between them. This CDR3 comprises 14 residues. Genomic DNA from each subset was divided evenly over several immunoSEQ plates. Each PCR replicate run on unsorted PBMC took in around 300 ng DNA, 30,000 or so T cell genomes. TCRdb keeps only in-frame clones here, not all; method: immunoSEQ multiplex PCR. The sample lists fewer than 550,000 clones; about 80% were seen once. The material sequenced was PBMCs. V is TRBV11-1 and J is TRBJ2-5, with D maybe TRBD1 (6 bases). The receptor was derived from a woman aged 40-49 years in good health. Some clones in this sample may be carry-over from other donors' samples. CDR3: CASTQETGQETQYF. CDR3 sequence (DNA): TGTGCCAGCACCCAAGAGACAGGCCAAGAGACCCAGTACTTC.